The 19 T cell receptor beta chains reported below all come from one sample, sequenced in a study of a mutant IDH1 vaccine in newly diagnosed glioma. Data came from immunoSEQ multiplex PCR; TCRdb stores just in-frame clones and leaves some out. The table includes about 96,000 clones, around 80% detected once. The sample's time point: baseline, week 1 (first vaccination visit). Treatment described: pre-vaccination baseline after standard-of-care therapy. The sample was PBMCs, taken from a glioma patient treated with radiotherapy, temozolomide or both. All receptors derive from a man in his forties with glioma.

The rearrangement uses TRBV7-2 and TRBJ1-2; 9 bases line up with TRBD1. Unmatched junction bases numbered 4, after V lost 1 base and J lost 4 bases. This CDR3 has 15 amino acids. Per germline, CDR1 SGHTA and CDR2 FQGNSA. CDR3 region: CASSLDTGQGYGYTF. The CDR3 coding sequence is TGTGCCAGCAGCTTAGACACGGGACAGGGCTATGGCTACACCTTC.

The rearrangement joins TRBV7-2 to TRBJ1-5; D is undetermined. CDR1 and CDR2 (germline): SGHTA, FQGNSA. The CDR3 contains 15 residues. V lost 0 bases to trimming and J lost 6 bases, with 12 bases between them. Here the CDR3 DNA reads TGTGCCAGCAGCTTAGCGGGCAGCGGGGTTCAGCCCCAGCATTTT. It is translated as CASSLAGSGVQPQHF.

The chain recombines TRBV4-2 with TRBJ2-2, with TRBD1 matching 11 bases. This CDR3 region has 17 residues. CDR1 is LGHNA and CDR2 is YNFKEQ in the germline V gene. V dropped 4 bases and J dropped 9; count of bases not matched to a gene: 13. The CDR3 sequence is CASSLSGTGGSRRELFF. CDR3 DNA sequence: TGTGCCAGCAGCCTTTCCGGGACAGGGGGTTCTAGGAGGGAGCTGTTTTTT.

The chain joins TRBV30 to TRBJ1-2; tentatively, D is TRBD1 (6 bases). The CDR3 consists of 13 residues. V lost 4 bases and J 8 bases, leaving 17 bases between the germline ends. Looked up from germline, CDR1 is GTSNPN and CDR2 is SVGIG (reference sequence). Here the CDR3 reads CAWNAGGLRGYTF. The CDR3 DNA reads TGTGCCTGGAATGCGGGGGGGCTGAGAGGCTACACCTTC.

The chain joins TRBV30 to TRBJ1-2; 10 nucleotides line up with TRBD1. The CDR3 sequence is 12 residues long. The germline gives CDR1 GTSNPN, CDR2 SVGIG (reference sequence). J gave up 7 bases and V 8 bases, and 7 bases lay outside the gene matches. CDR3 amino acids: CAGPDRGLGYTF. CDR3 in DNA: TGTGCCGGACCTGACAGGGGGCTTGGCTACACCTTC.

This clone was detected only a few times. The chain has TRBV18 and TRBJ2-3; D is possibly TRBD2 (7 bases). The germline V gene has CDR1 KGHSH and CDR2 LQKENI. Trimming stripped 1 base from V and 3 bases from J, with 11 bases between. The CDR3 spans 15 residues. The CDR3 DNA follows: TGTGCCAGCTCACCACGGGGGGGCGGTACAGATACGCAGTATTTT. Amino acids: CASSPRGGGTDTQYF.

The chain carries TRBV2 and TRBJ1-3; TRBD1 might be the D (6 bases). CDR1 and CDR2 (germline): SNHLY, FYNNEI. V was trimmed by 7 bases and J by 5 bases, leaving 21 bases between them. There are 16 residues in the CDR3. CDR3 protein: CASTSDGGGFRNTIYF. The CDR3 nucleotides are TGTGCCAGCACTTCAGACGGCGGGGGCTTTAGAAACACCATATATTTT.

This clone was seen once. The CDR3 DNA is TGCAGCGTTGATGGGGGGAGCACAGATACGCAGTATTTT. Its translation: CSVDGGSTDTQYF. This chain links TRBV29-1 with TRBJ2-3; possible D gene TRBD2, 6 bases. The CDR3 has 13 residues. CDR1 is SQVTM and CDR2 is ANQGSEA in the germline V gene. The ends were cut back, 3 bases at V and 0 bases at J, with 7 bases in the middle.

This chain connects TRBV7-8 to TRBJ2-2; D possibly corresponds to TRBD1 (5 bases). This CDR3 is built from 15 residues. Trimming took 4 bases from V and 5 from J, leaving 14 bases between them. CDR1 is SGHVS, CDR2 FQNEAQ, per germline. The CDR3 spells CASSSLNKGTGELFF. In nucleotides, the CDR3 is TGTGCCAGCAGCTCCCTCAATAAGGGGACCGGGGAGCTGTTTTTT.

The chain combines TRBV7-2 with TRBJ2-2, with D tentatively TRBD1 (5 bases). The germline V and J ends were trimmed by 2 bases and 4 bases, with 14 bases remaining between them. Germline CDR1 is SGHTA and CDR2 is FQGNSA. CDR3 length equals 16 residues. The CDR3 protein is CASSLTHRSGTGELFF. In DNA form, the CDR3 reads TGTGCCAGCAGCTTAACCCACAGGTCGGGCACCGGGGAGCTGTTTTTT. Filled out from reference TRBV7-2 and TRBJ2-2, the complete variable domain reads GAGVSQSPSNKVTEKGKDVELRCDPISGHTALYWYRQSLGQGLEFLIYFQGNSAPDKSGLPSDRFSAERTGGSVSTLTIQRTQQEDSAVYLCASSLTHRSGTGELFFGEGSRLTVL.

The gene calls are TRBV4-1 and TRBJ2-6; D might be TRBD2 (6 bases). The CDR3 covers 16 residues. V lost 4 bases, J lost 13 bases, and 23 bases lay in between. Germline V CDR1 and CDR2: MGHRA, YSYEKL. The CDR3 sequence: CASSRPLDRRGSVLTF. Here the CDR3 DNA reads TGCGCCAGCAGCCGCCCCCTGGATAGGAGGGGCTCGGTCCTGACTTTC.

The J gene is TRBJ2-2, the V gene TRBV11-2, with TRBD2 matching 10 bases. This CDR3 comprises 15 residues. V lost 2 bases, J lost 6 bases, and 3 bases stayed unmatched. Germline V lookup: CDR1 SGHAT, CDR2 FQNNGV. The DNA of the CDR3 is TGTGCCAGCAGCTTACTAGCGGGGGAGGCCGGGGAGCTGTTTTTT. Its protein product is CASSLLAGEAGELFF.

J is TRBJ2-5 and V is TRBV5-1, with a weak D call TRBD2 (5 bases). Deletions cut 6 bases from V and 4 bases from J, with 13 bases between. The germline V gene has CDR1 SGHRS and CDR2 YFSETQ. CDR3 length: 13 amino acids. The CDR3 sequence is CASTGVLGETQYF. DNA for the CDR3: TGCGCCAGCACCGGGGTTTTAGGAGAGACCCAGTACTTC.

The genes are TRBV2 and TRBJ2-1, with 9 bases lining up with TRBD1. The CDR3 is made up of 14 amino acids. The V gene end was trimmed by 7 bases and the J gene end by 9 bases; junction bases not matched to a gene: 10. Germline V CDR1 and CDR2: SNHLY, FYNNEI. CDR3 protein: CASTPDRGGFEQFF. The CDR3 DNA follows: TGTGCCAGCACCCCGGACAGGGGAGGATTTGAGCAGTTCTTC.

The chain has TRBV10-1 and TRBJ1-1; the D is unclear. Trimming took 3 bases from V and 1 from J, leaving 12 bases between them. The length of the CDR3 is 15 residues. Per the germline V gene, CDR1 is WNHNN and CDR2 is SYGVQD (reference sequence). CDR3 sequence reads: CASSDLGVTNTEAFF. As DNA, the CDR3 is TGCGCCAGCAGTGATCTCGGGGTGACGAACACTGAAGCTTTCTTT.

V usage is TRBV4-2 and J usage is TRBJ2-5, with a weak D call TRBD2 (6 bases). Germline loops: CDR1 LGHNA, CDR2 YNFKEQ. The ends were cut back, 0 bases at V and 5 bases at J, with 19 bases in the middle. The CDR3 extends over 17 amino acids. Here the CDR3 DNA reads TGTGCCAGCAGCCAAGAAGAGGTGGGGGAGGTTAGGGAGACCCAGTACTTC. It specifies CASSQEEVGEVRETQYF.

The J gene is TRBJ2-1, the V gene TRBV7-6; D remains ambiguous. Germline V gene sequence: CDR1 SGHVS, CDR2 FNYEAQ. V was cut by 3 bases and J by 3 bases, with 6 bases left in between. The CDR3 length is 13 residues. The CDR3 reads CASSFTNYNEQFF. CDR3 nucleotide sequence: TGTGCCAGCAGCTTTACAAACTACAATGAGCAGTTCTTC.

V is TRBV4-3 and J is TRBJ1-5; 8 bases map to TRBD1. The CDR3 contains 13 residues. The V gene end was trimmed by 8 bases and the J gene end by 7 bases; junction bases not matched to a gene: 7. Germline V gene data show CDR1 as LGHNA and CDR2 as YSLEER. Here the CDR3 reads CASSTGVGQPQHF. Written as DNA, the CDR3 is TGCGCCAGCTCGACAGGGGTAGGCCAGCCCCAGCATTTT.

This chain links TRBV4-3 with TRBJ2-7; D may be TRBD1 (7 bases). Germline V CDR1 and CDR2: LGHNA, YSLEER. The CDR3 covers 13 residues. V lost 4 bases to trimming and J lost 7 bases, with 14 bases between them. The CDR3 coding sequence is TGCGCCAGCAGCCTTGGTGCAGGGGGGGAGCAGTACTTC. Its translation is CASSLGAGGEQYF.